This T cell receptor (beta chain) was profiled in a study of T cells in Graves' hyperthyroidism and ophthalmopathy. The wider study: Staff took peripheral blood when the initial diagnosis was made, before any treatment began. Findings and limits, study-wide: Among thyroid clonotypes expanded above 0.001, most also appeared in blood.

This clonotype was detected ten times or more. Antigen unknown. Germline assignment: CDR1 LGHDT and CDR2 YNNKEL (reference sequence). The CDR3 is 16 residues long. V lost 0 bases and J 2 bases, leaving 13 bases between the germline ends. Patients aged 18 to 65 had newly diagnosed hyperthyroidism of under 2 months' duration. PBMCs stemmed from around 10 ml fresh peripheral blood. RNA transcripts served as the template for amplifying TCR beta CDR3 regions. First-round RT-PCR of the TCR CDR3 relied on the HTBI primer set. TCRdb used MiXCR to reprocess the multiplex PCR reads, holding one entry per CDR3 protein. The sample carries fewer than 350,000 distinct CDR3 sequences, approximately 16% recorded once.

Sequenced input: blood. The chain combines TRBV3-1 with TRBJ1-1; D not certain. This sequence originates from a woman aged 50 to 60 with Graves' hyperthyroidism that later progressed to Graves' ophthalmopathy. In DNA, the CDR3 is TGTGCCAGCAGCCAAGAAGCGGTCTGGGCTAACACTGAAGCTTTCTTT. Amino acids: CASSQEAVWANTEAFF.